This T cell receptor (beta chain) was recorded in a study of PD-1 blockade in classical Hodgkin lymphoma. Germline loops: CDR1 SGHTA, CDR2 FQGNSA. V lost 5 bases, J lost 4 bases, and 9 bases lay in between. The CDR3 length is 13 residues. Each of the patients experienced relapse following autologous stem cell transplantation, and their brentuximab vedotin exposure differed. The method was immunoSEQ multiplex PCR; TCRdb's version includes in-frame clones alone and lacks a portion of them. The table records 20,000 to 25,000 clones, about 71% of them present only once. The rearrangement joins TRBV7-2 to TRBJ1-5; D possibly corresponds to TRBD1 (5 bases). The TCR originated in a human donor with classical Hodgkin lymphoma. This material consisted of peripheral blood mononuclear cells (PBMCs), taken at baseline. The CDR3 protein is CASSQRGNQPQHF. Written as DNA, the CDR3 is TGTGCCAGCAGCCAACGGGGGAATCAGCCCCAGCATTTT. Filled out from reference TRBV7-2 and TRBJ1-5, the complete variable domain reads GAGVSQSPSNKVTEKGKDVELRCDPISGHTALYWYRQSLGQGLEFLIYFQGNSAPDKSGLPSDRFSAERTGGSVSTLTIQRTQQEDSAVYLCASSQRGNQPQHFGDGTRLSIL.